The clone carrying this T cell receptor beta chain was seen only a few times. The antigen remains unidentified. From roughly 18-30 mg of unsorted bulk tissue, DNA and RNA were co-extracted together. Primary liver carcinoma in the patients was surgically resected. CDR3 size: 14 residues. This sample is part of a study of tumor-infiltrating lymphocytes in primary liver carcinoma. Overall study: Stage T1-T3 N0M0 tumors spanned about 4.2 to 11 cm. Productive TCRbeta read counts per sample ran from roughly 3.5 to 7 million and were similar across tissue types.

General observations from the study: Significantly greater top-250-clone fractions characterized tumors relative to blood (p = 0.039).

TCR beta cDNA was made from 400 to 500 ng total RNA with a constant-region primer. Nested multiplex PCR, run for three rounds with slightly modified ARM-PCR, yielded TCR beta libraries. TRBV1-TRBV30 forward primers and a C-beta reverse primer were used in the first two PCR rounds, which each ran for approximately 11 cycles. TCRdb passed the multiplex PCR reads through MiXCR, listing each CDR3 protein once. The sample yields about 30,000 distinct CDR3 sequences, roughly 70% seen once. This chain uses TRBV12-3 or TRBV12-4 with TRBJ2-3; D not resolved. The DNA end favors TRBJ1-5, so the J call may be wrong. Sequenced sample: liver tumor tissue from sampling region 3. Subset specified: tumor region T3, left-lateral pole. The TCR originated in a woman younger than 45 with primary liver carcinoma and hepatitis B virus infection. The CDR3 reads CASSFGSDTDTQHF. As DNA, the CDR3 is TGTGCCAGCAGTTTTGGTAGTGACACAGATACGCAGCATTTT.